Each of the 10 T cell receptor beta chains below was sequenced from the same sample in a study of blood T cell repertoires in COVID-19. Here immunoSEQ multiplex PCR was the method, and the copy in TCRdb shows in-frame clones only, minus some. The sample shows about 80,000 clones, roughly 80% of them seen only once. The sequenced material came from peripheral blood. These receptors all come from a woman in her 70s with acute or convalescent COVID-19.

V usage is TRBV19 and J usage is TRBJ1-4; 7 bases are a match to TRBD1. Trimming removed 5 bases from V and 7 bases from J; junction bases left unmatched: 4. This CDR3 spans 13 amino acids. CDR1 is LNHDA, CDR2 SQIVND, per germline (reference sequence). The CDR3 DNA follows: TGTGCCAGTAGTCCGGACAGGCTTGAAAAACTGTTTTTT. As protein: CASSPDRLEKLFF.

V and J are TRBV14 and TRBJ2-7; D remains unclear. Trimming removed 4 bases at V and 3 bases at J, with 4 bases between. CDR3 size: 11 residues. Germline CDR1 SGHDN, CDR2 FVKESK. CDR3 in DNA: TGTGCCAGCAGCCCCGGCTACGAGCAGTACTTC. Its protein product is CASSPGYEQYF.

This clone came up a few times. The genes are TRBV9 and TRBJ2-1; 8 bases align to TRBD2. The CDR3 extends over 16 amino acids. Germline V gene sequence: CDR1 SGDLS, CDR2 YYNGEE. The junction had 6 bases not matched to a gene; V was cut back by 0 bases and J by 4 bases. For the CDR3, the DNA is TGTGCCAGCAGCGTAGGGGCGGGAGGCACATACAATGAGCAGTTCTTC. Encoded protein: CASSVGAGGTYNEQFF.

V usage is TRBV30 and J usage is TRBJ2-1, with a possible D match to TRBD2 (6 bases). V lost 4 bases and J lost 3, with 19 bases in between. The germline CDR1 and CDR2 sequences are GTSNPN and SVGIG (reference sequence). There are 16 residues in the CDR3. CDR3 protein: CAWTRGYRSNYNEQFF. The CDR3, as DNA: TGTGCCTGGACGCGGGGCTACAGGAGTAACTACAATGAGCAGTTCTTC. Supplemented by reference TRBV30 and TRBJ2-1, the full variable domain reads SQTIHQWPATLVQPVGSPLSLECTVEGTSNPNLYWYRQAAGRGLQLLFYSVGIGQISSEVPQNLSASRPQDRQFILSSKKLLLSDSGFYLCAWTRGYRSNYNEQFFGPGTRLTVL.

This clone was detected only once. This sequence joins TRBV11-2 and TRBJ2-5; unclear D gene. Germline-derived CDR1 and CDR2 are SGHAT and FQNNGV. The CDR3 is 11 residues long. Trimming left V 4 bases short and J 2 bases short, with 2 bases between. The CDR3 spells CASSSQETQYF. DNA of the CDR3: TGTGCCAGCAGCTCACAAGAGACCCAGTACTTC.

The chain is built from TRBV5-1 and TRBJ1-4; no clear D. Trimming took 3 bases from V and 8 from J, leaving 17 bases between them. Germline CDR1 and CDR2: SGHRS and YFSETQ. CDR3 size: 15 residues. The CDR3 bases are TGCGCCAGCAGCTACACACCGGGGTCTGGAGAAAAACTGTTTTTT. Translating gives CASSYTPGSGEKLFF.

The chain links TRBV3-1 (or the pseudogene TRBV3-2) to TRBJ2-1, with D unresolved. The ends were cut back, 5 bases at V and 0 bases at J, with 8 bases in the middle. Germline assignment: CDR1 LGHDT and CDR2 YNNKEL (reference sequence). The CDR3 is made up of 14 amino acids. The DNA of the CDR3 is TGTGCCAGCAGCATCCTCTCCTCCTACAATGAGCAGTTCTTC. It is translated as CASSILSSYNEQFF.

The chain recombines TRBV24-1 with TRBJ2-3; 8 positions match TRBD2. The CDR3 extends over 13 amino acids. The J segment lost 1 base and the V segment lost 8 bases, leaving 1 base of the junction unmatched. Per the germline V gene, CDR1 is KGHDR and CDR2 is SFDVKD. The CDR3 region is CATNSGGTDTQYF. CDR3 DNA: TGTGCCACCAATAGCGGGGGCACAGATACGCAGTATTTT.

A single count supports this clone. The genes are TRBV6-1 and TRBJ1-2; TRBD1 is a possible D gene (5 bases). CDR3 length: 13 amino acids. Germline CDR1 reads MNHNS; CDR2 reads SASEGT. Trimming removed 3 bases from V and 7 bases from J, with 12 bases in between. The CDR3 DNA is TGTGCCAGCAGTGACAGGGATAGATCTGGCTACACCTTC. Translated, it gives CASSDRDRSGYTF.

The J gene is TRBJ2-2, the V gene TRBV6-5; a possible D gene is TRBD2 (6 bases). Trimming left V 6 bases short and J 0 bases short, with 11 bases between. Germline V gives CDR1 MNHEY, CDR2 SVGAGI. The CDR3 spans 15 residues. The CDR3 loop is CASSGLLANTGELFF. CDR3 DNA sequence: TGTGCCAGCAGCGGACTACTGGCGAACACCGGGGAGCTGTTTTTT.